The 25 T cell receptor beta chains presented below share a single source sample, sequenced in a study of T cell changes during pregnancy in multiple sclerosis (dated by TCRdb to between 2018 and 2021). Libraries were built with the immunoSEQ multiplex PCR assay. Drawn from immuneACCESS, this table holds only the in-frame rearrangements with V and J called that TCRdb kept. Clones are partly lost; checked studies trace under half to an unresolved V gene and leave the rest unexplained. The sample table shows 40,000 or so clones, and roughly nine tenths are seen once. In total, the top ten clones hold about 6.3% of the sample. The starting material was CD8+ T cells from peripheral blood mononuclear cells, obtained in the second trimester of pregnancy. Receptors originate from a female donor with multiple sclerosis, enrolled in a pregnancy study.

The CDR3, as DNA: TGTGCCAGCAGCCCAGGCTCCCTTGTCTCTGGGGCCAACGTCCTGACTTTC. It specifies CASSPGSLVSGANVLTF. The rearrangement uses TRBV27 and TRBJ2-6; D not certain. The V end lost 6 bases, the J end lost 0 bases, and 15 bases lay between the germline ends. Per the germline V gene, CDR1 is MNHEY and CDR2 is SMNVEV (reference sequence). This CDR3 contains 17 residues.

The rearrangement joins TRBV13 to TRBJ2-1, with 8 bases that match TRBD1. CDR3 length equals 15 residues. Germline V gives CDR1 PRHDT, CDR2 FYEKMQ (reference sequence). V gave up 5 bases and J gave up 0 bases; unmatched junction bases: 3. CDR3: CASSPGQDSYNEQFF. The DNA of the CDR3 is TGTGCCAGCAGCCCGGGACAGGACTCCTACAATGAGCAGTTCTTC.

This chain joins TRBV27 and TRBJ1-2, with TRBD1 matching over 7 bases. The CDR3 is made up of 14 amino acids. V lost 7 bases and J lost 9; bases outside the gene matches: 14. Germline CDR1 and CDR2: MNHEY and SMNVEV (reference sequence). In DNA form, the CDR3 reads TGTGCCAGCACCAATCCGGGGCAGGGGGTTCGCTACACCTTC. Its translation is CASTNPGQGVRYTF.

This clone was seen just once. The CDR3: CASSPSQGYEQYF. The CDR3 DNA reads TGTGCCAGCAGCCCCTCACAGGGATACGAGCAGTACTTC. V and J are TRBV7-6 and TRBJ2-7; TRBD1 is a possible D gene (6 bases). The V gene's germline CDR1 is SGHVS and CDR2 FNYEAQ. CDR3 size: 13 residues. Trimming pared 5 bases from V and 4 bases from J, leaving 12 bases between.

CDR3 region: CASSETPGQQETQYF. In DNA, the CDR3 is TGTGCCAGCAGCGAGACACCGGGACAGCAAGAGACCCAGTACTTC. This chain uses TRBV6-4 with TRBJ2-5, with TRBD1 identical over 7 bases. J was trimmed by 2 bases and V by 6 bases; bases with no gene match: 9. This CDR3 region has 15 residues. The germline V gene encodes CDR1 MRHNA and CDR2 SNTAGT.

CDR3: CASSDGQGATDTQYF. The CDR3 bases are TGTGCCAGCAGTGACGGACAGGGGGCCACAGATACGCAGTATTTT. This chain joins TRBV6-4 and TRBJ2-3; the match to TRBD1 covers 11 bases. The germline V gene has CDR1 MRHNA and CDR2 SNTAGT. V lost 2 bases and J lost 2; bases outside the gene matches: 0. This CDR3 has 15 amino acids.

CDR3 sequence: CASSFGQSSGNTIYF. CDR3 bases: TGTGCCAGCAGCTTCGGACAGAGCTCTGGAAACACCATATATTTT. J is TRBJ1-3 and V is TRBV7-8; tentative D call: TRBD1 (6 bases). Per germline, CDR1 SGHVS and CDR2 FQNEAQ. The CDR3 consists of 15 residues. V shed 3 bases and J shed 0 bases, with 9 bases lying between them.

The CDR3 DNA sequence: TGCGCCAGCAGCTCGGACAGGGACTATGGCTACACCTTC. Its translation is CASSSDRDYGYTF. The chain is built from TRBV5-1 and TRBJ1-2; 8 nucleotides align to TRBD1. With V trimmed by 3 bases and J by 3 bases, 1 base remained unmatched. This CDR3 has 13 residues. Per germline, CDR1 SGHRS and CDR2 YFSETQ.

The chain couples TRBV5-6 to TRBJ2-2; TRBD2 matches 12 bases. The length of the CDR3 is 16 residues. Germline lookup yields CDR1 SGHDT and CDR2 YYEEEE. The J segment lost 6 bases and the V segment lost 0 bases, leaving 3 bases of the junction unmatched. In nucleotides, the CDR3 is TGTGCCAGCAGCTTGGCTAGCGGGGGGGCCGCCGGGGAGCTGTTTTTT. Amino acids: CASSLASGGAAGELFF.

This clone was recorded a few times. The chain recombines TRBV11-2 with TRBJ1-3, with D possibly being TRBD1 (5 bases). The CDR3 extends over 15 amino acids. Germline CDR1 reads SGHAT; CDR2 reads FQNNGV. V was cut by 0 bases and J by 4 bases, with 10 bases left in between. The CDR3 DNA follows: TGTGCCAGCAGCTTAGATTGGCAGGGCGGAAACACCATATATTTT. Encoded protein: CASSLDWQGGNTIYF.

This chain joins TRBV5-1 and TRBJ1-4; 7 nucleotides agree with TRBD1. V dropped 1 base and J dropped 8; count of bases not matched to a gene: 8. Germline lookup yields CDR1 SGHRS and CDR2 YFSETQ. The length of the CDR3 is 15 residues. CDR3 residues: CASSLYGGGGEKLFF. Written as DNA, the CDR3 is TGCGCCAGCAGCTTGTACGGAGGGGGCGGAGAAAAACTGTTTTTT.

Judged by abundance, this clone is medium-sized (0.01 to 0.1%). The rearrangement uses TRBV2 and TRBJ1-2, with D hard to call. Trimming removed 6 bases at V and 5 bases at J, with 7 bases between. In germline, CDR1 is SNHLY, CDR2 FYNNEI. This CDR3 has 11 residues. The CDR3 nucleotides are TGTGCCAGCAGCACATTATATGGCTACACCTTC. Translating it yields CASSTLYGYTF.

J is TRBJ2-7 and V is TRBV29-1, with a weak D call TRBD2 (6 bases). Trimming shortened V by 4 bases and J by 3 bases, and 13 bases separated the two germline ends. Germline loops: CDR1 SQVTM, CDR2 ANQGSEA. The CDR3 has 13 amino acids. The CDR3 sequence is CSVGLANRYEQYF. The CDR3 nucleotides are TGCAGCGTTGGGCTAGCGAACCGCTACGAGCAGTACTTC.

The V gene is TRBV4-1, the J gene TRBJ1-5, with a tentative D call TRBD1 (6 bases). This CDR3 is 15 amino acids long. The V end lost 4 bases, the J end lost 5 bases, and 15 bases lay between the germline ends. CDR1 MGHRA and CDR2 YSYEKL come from the germline V gene. CDR3 sequence (DNA): TGCGCCAGCAGCCTCAAACAGGGTATTGATCAGCCCCAGCATTTT. It encodes CASSLKQGIDQPQHF.

V gene TRBV7-6 combines with J gene TRBJ2-5; 8 nucleotides line up with TRBD2. With 1 base clipped from V and 5 bases from J, the junction kept 6 bases outside the gene matches. Germline-derived CDR1 and CDR2 are SGHVS and FNYEAQ. CDR3 length: 15 amino acids. The CDR3 DNA reads as TGTGCCAGCAGCTTAGAGGGACTAGTATTGGAGACCCAGTACTTC. Protein sequence: CASSLEGLVLETQYF.

This clone has a single count. The chain links TRBV6-1 to TRBJ1-4; TRBD1 matches 7 bases. Per germline, CDR1 MNHNS and CDR2 SASEGT. With 1 base clipped from V and 6 bases from J, the junction kept 8 bases outside the gene matches. The CDR3 consists of 16 residues. CDR3 nucleotide sequence: TGTGCCAGCAGTGAAGGACGGACAGGTCTTTATGAAAAACTGTTTTTT. It specifies CASSEGRTGLYEKLFF.

This chain connects TRBV9 to TRBJ1-1; D is unresolved. Between the trimmed V and J ends, which lost 0 bases and 5 bases, there was a span of 11 bases. The CDR3 extends over 14 amino acids. Germline V lookup: CDR1 SGDLS, CDR2 YYNGEE. In nucleotides, the CDR3 is TGTGCCAGCAGCGTAGGAGGGATCCGGACTGAAGCTTTCTTT. Amino acids: CASSVGGIRTEAFF.

The chain is built from TRBV5-1 and TRBJ1-1, with D uncertain. Germline CDR1 SGHRS, CDR2 YFSETQ. The germline V and J ends were trimmed by 0 bases and 5 bases, with 8 bases remaining between them. The CDR3 is made up of 13 amino acids. The CDR3 region is CASSLAAGTEAFF. CDR3 in DNA: TGCGCCAGCAGCTTGGCCGCCGGGACTGAAGCTTTCTTT.

The chain has TRBV7-8 and TRBJ2-3, with unresolved D. Germline CDR1 and CDR2: SGHVS and FQNEAQ. V was pared by 6 bases and J by 4 bases, with 17 bases between. The CDR3 is 15 residues long. CDR3 DNA: TGTGCCAGCAGTCGAGCGCTAGTCCGTCCAGATACGCAGTATTTT. This translates into CASSRALVRPDTQYF.

The chain combines TRBV7-9 with TRBJ1-5, with 7 bases matching TRBD1. CDR3 length: 16 residues. Germline lookup yields CDR1 SEHNR and CDR2 FQNEAQ (reference sequence). J was trimmed by 2 bases and V by 3 bases; bases with no gene match: 7. The CDR3 DNA reads as TGTGCCAGCAGCTTCGTCAGGGGGGCAGGCAATCAGCCCCAGCATTTT. It specifies CASSFVRGAGNQPQHF.

The J gene is TRBJ2-7, the V gene TRBV2; TRBD2 aligns across 11 bases. V trimming: 8 bases; J trimming: 4 bases; junction bases outside the gene matches: 25. This CDR3 has 20 amino acids. Germline loops: CDR1 SNHLY, CDR2 FYNNEI. The CDR3 sequence: CASRSLGQGFSSGRLYEQYF. Here the CDR3 DNA reads TGTGCCAGCCGCTCCCTAGGACAGGGCTTTTCTAGCGGGAGGCTATACGAGCAGTACTTC.

V usage is TRBV6-5 and J usage is TRBJ2-5, with D maybe TRBD1 (5 bases). V was clipped by 5 bases and J by 1 base, with 14 bases between them. Germline values: CDR1 MNHEY, CDR2 SVGAGI. This CDR3 region has 15 residues. CDR3 DNA: TGTGCCAGCAGTACCAATTGGGGCAGCCAAGAGACCCAGTACTTC. Its protein product is CASSTNWGSQETQYF.

The CDR3 loop is CASRFHSVSNEQFF. CDR3 in DNA: TGTGCAAGTCGCTTCCATTCGGTGAGCAATGAGCAGTTCTTC. The chain carries TRBV12-2 and TRBJ2-1; whether TRBD2, the table's D call, matches the DNA was not checked. TRBV12-2 is marked as a pseudogene. This CDR3 contains 14 residues.

CDR3 residues: CASSQTEAYEQYF. CDR3 sequence (DNA): TGTGCCAGCAGTCAGACAGAAGCCTACGAGCAGTACTTC. The chain employs TRBV27 and TRBJ2-7; perhaps TRBD1 as D (5 bases). Deletions cut 5 bases from V and 2 bases from J, with 10 bases between. Germline V lookup: CDR1 MNHEY, CDR2 SMNVEV (reference sequence). The CDR3 sequence is 13 residues long.

The J gene is TRBJ1-1, the V gene TRBV10-2; D is unresolved. Trimming pared 4 bases from V and 0 bases from J, leaving 12 bases between. This CDR3 is built from 15 residues. Germline V lookup: CDR1 WSHSY, CDR2 SAAADI. The CDR3 DNA follows: TGCGCCAGCAGTGCGTCGGAGGGCATGAACACTGAAGCTTTCTTT. Residues: CASSASEGMNTEAFF.